The 9 T cell receptor beta chains given below trace back to one sample, sequenced in a study of PD-1 blockade in classical Hodgkin lymphoma. All trial patients relapsed after autologous stem cell transplantation. The repertoire was sequenced with immunoSEQ multiplex PCR; TCRdb's copy has only in-frame clones and lacks some. The sample lists approximately 84,000 clones; 75% to 90% were seen once. Sequences were derived from peripheral blood mononuclear cells (PBMCs), sampled at baseline. The receptors stem from a human donor with classical Hodgkin lymphoma.

V gene TRBV6-6 combines with J gene TRBJ1-1; maybe TRBD1 (5 bases). The V gene lost 6 bases and the J gene lost 6 bases, with 17 bases spanning the gap. This CDR3 contains 14 residues. CDR1 MNHNY and CDR2 SVGAGI come from the germline V gene (reference sequence). In nucleotides, the CDR3 is TGTGCCAGCAGCAAAAGATTTAGGGGACCTGAAGCTTTCTTT. This sequence encodes CASSKRFRGPEAFF.

The rearrangement joins TRBV15 to TRBJ2-2; D is ambiguous. The CDR3 is 14 residues long. Between the trimmed V and J ends, which lost 1 base and 5 bases, there was a span of 8 bases. In germline, CDR1 is LNHNV, CDR2 YYDKDF (reference sequence). CDR3 sequence: CATSRVRETGELFF. The CDR3 DNA reads as TGTGCCACCAGCAGAGTTCGCGAAACCGGGGAGCTGTTTTTT. Complete variable domain (other parts from reference TRBV15 and TRBJ2-2): DAMVIQNPRYQVTQFGKPVTLSCSQTLNHNVMYWYQQKSSQAPKLLFHYYDKDFNNEADTPDNFQSRRPNTSFCFLDIRSPGLGDTAMYLCATSRVRETGELFFGEGSRLTVL.

The V gene is TRBV6-1, the J gene TRBJ1-5; D remains unclear. The germline gives CDR1 MNHNS, CDR2 SASEGT. Trimming removed 2 bases at V and 2 bases at J, with 13 bases between. This CDR3 is built from 16 residues. In DNA form, the CDR3 reads TGTGCCAGCAGTGAATCCCACGTTTGGGGCAATCAGCCCCAGCATTTT. Translated: CASSESHVWGNQPQHF.

The J gene is TRBJ1-1, the V gene TRBV11-2; a possible D gene is TRBD1 (5 bases). Trimming took 3 bases from V and 5 from J, leaving 13 bases between them. The CDR3 totals 14 residues. The V gene's germline CDR1 is SGHAT and CDR2 FQNNGV. CDR3 region: CASSLGTVATEAFF. As DNA, the CDR3 is TGTGCCAGCAGCTTGGGGACGGTCGCGACTGAAGCTTTCTTT. The whole variable domain, remainder taken from reference TRBV11-2 and TRBJ1-1, is EAGVAQSPRYKIIEKRQSVAFWCNPISGHATLYWYQQILGQGPKLLIQFQNNGVVDDSQLPKDRFSAERLKGVDSTLKIQPAKLEDSAVYLCASSLGTVATEAFFGQGTRLTVV.

The chain combines TRBV29-1 with TRBJ2-4, with D possibly TRBD1 on 6 matching bases. Per the germline V gene, CDR1 is SQVTM and CDR2 is ANQGSEA. Trimming pared 6 bases from V and 6 bases from J, leaving 12 bases between. The CDR3 is made up of 12 amino acids. CDR3 amino acids: CSVGQEPNIQYF. The DNA for the CDR3 is TGCAGCGTGGGACAAGAACCAAACATTCAGTACTTC.

J is TRBJ1-2 and V is TRBV6-1; D ambiguous. The V gene lost 3 bases and the J gene lost 5 bases, with 22 bases spanning the gap. Germline V gives CDR1 MNHNS, CDR2 SASEGT. This CDR3 has 17 amino acids. The CDR3 bases are TGTGCCAGCAGTGACCCTGAGGCGGGAGCCATCATTTATGGCTACACCTTC. Protein: CASSDPEAGAIIYGYTF.

The chain recombines TRBV19 with TRBJ2-1; TRBD2 matches 10 bases. The CDR3 is made up of 17 amino acids. Looked up from germline, CDR1 is LNHDA and CDR2 is SQIVND (reference sequence). The J segment lost 0 bases and the V segment lost 5 bases, leaving 7 bases of the junction unmatched. The CDR3 DNA reads TGTGCCAGTAGTTCGGCTAGCGGGAGTTACTCCTACAATGAGCAGTTCTTC. Translation gives CASSSASGSYSYNEQFF.

This chain links TRBV28 with TRBJ1-5, with TRBD1 as a possible D gene (5 bases). V gave up 3 bases and J gave up 9 bases, with 6 bases separating them. This CDR3 region has 11 residues. In germline, CDR1 is MDHEN, CDR2 SYDVKM. CDR3 DNA sequence: TGTGCCAGCAGTTTCAGGGCGCCCCAGCATTTT. Translation: CASSFRAPQHF.

In its sample, this clone was seen a few times. The CDR3 spells CASSTFNQPQHF. The CDR3 region has the DNA TGTGCCAGCAGTACTTTCAATCAGCCCCAGCATTTT. V and J are TRBV6-5 and TRBJ1-5; unclear D gene. V lost 5 bases and J 3 bases, leaving 5 bases between the germline ends. Germline CDR1 is MNHEY and CDR2 is SVGAGI. CDR3 length: 12 residues.